This T cell receptor beta chain is drawn from a study of tumor-infiltrating lymphocytes in primary liver carcinoma. TCR beta cDNA was made from approximately 540 ng total RNA with a constant-region primer. What produced the TCR beta libraries was three nested multiplex PCR rounds using slightly modified ARM-PCR. A C-beta reverse primer and TRBV1-TRBV30 forward primers served in each of the first two PCR rounds, at roughly 10 cycles apiece. TCRdb ran MiXCR on the multiplex PCR reads and lists one entry per CDR3 protein. The data show 180,000 or so distinct CDR3 sequences, approximately 60% seen once. This clonotype has more than one count but fewer than ten. V lost 6 bases to trimming and J lost 4 bases, with 13 bases between them. The CDR3 consists of 13 residues. Germline V gene sequence: CDR1 MDHEN, CDR2 SYDVKM. Out of unsorted whole blood came the blood RNA, and germline DNA was extracted as well.

This clonotype was obtained from a man aged 35-49 years with primary liver carcinoma and hepatitis B virus infection. The sequenced sample was peripheral blood. The chain employs TRBV28 and TRBJ2-7, with unresolved D. The CDR3 nucleotides are TGTGCCAGCAGCCCTCCAAGAGTTTACGAGCAGTACTTC. It yields the protein CASSPPRVYEQYF.